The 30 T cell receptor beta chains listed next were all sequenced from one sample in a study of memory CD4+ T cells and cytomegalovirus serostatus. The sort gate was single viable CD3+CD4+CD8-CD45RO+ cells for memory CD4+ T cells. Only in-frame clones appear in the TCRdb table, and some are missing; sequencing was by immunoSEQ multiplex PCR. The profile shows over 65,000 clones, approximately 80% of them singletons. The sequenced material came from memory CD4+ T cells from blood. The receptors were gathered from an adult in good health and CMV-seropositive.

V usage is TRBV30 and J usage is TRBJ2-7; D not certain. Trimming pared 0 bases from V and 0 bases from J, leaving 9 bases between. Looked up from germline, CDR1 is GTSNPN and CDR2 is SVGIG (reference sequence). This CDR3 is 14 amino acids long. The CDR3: CAWSVSGPSYEQYF. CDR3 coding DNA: TGTGCCTGGAGTGTGTCGGGCCCCTCCTACGAGCAGTACTTC.

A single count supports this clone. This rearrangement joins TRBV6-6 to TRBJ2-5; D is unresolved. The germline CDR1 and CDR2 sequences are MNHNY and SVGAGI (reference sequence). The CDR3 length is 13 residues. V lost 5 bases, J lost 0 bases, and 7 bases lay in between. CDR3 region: CASSRIYQETQYF. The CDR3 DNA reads TGTGCCAGCAGTCGAATTTACCAAGAGACCCAGTACTTC.

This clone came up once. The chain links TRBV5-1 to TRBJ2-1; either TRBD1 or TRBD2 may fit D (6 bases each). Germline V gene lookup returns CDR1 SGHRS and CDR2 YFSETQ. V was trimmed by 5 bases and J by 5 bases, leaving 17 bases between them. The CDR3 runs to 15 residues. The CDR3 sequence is CASRYGGAVNNEQFF. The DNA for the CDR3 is TGCGCCAGCAGGTACGGGGGCGCGGTTAACAATGAGCAGTTCTTC.

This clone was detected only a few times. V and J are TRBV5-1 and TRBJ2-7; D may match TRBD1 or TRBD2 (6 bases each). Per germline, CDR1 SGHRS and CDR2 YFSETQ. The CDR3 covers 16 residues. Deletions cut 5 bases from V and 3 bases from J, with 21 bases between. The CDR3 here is CASRYDHSGGGYEQYF. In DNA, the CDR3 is TGCGCCAGCAGGTATGATCACAGCGGAGGGGGCTACGAGCAGTACTTC. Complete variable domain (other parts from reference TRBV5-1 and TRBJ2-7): KAGVTQTPRYLIKTRGQQVTLSCSPISGHRSVSWYQQTPGQGLQFLFEYFSETQRNKGNFPGRFSGRQFSNSRSEMNVSTLELGDSALYLCASRYDHSGGGYEQYFGPGTRLTVT.

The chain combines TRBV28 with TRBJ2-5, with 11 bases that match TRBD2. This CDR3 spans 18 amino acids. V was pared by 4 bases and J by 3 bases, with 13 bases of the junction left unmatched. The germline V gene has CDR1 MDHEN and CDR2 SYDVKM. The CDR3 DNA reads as TGTGCCAGCAGTTCCACTAAGAATAGCGGGAGGGTTAAAGAGACCCAGTACTTC. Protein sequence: CASSSTKNSGRVKETQYF.

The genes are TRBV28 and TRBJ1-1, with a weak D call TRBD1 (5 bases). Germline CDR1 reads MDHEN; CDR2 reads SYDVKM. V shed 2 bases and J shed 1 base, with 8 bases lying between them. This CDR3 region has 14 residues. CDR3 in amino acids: CASSLRGWNTEAFF. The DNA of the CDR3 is TGTGCCAGCAGTTTAAGGGGCTGGAACACTGAAGCTTTCTTT.

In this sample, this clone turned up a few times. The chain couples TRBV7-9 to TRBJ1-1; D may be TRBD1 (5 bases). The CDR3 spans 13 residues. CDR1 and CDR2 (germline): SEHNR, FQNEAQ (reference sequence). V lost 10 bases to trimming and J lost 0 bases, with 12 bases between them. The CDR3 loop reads CATGGEMNTEAFF. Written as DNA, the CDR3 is TGTGCCACCGGGGGAGAGATGAACACTGAAGCTTTCTTT.

CDR3 sequence: CSVDKAGGAAEAFF. CDR3 nucleotides: TGCAGCGTTGATAAGGCAGGGGGTGCCGCTGAAGCTTTCTTT. The gene calls are TRBV29-1 and TRBJ1-1; 7 bases map to TRBD1. The germline CDR1 and CDR2 sequences are SQVTM and ANQGSEA. The length of the CDR3 is 14 residues. V lost 3 bases, J lost 6 bases, and 10 bases stayed unmatched. The entire variable domain, with the rest obtained from reference TRBV29-1 and TRBJ1-1, is as follows: SAVISQKPSRDICQRGTSLTIQCQVDSQVTMMFWYRQQPGQSLTLIATANQGSEATYESGFVIDKFPISRPNLTFSTLTVSNMSPEDSSIYLCSVDKAGGAAEAFFGQGTRLTVV.

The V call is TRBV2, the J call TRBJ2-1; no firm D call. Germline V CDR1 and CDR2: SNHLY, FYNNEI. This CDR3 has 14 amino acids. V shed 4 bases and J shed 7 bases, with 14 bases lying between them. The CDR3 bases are TGTGCCAGCAGTGGGGCTGGCCTATGGAATGAGCAGTTCTTC. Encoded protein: CASSGAGLWNEQFF.

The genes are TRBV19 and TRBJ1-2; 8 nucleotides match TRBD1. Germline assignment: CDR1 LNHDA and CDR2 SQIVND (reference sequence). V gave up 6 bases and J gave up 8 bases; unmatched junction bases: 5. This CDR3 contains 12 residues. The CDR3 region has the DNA TGTGCCAGTAGCGACAGGGGCGACGGCTACACCTTC. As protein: CASSDRGDGYTF.

The CDR3 is CASSKDRGPGANVLTF. The CDR3 bases are TGTGCCAGCTCGAAAGACAGGGGGCCTGGGGCCAACGTCCTGACTTTC. The chain uses TRBV27 and TRBJ2-6; TRBD1 aligns across 10 bases. Trimming took 8 bases from V and 2 from J; bases not matched to a gene: 6. The CDR3 is 16 residues long. The germline gives CDR1 MNHEY, CDR2 SMNVEV (reference sequence).

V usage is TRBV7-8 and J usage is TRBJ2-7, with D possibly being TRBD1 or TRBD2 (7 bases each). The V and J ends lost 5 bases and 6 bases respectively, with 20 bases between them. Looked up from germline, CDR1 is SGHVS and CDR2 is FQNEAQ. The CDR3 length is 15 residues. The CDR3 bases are TGTGCCAGCAGCCTGGGGGGGACAGACCAGGGCGAGCAGTACTTC. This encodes CASSLGGTDQGEQYF.

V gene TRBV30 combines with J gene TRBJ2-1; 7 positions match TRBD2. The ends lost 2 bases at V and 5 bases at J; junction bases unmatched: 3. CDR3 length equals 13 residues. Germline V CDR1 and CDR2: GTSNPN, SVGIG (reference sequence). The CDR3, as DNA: TGTGCCTGGAGTCTGGGGGGGAACAATGAGCAGTTCTTC. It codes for CAWSLGGNNEQFF.

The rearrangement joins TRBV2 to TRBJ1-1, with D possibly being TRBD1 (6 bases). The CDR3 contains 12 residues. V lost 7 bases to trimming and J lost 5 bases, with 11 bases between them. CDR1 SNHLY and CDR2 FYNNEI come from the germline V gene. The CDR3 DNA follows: TGTGCCAGCACAGGGGTTGGGACTGAAGCTTTCTTT. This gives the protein CASTGVGTEAFF.

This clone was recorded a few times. The CDR3 protein is CASSEARDTQYF. The CDR3 DNA sequence: TGTGCCAGCAGTGAAGCGCGGGATACGCAGTATTTT. The chain is built from TRBV6-1 and TRBJ2-3; D not certain. The CDR3 is 12 amino acids. V lost 0 bases and J 6 bases, leaving 4 bases between the germline ends. The V gene's germline CDR1 is MNHNS and CDR2 SASEGT.

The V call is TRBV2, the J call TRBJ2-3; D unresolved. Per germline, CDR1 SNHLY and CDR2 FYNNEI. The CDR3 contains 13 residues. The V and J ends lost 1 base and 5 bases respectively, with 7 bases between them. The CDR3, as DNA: TGTGCCAGCAGTGAAGGGGTACGAGATACGCAGTATTTT. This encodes CASSEGVRDTQYF.

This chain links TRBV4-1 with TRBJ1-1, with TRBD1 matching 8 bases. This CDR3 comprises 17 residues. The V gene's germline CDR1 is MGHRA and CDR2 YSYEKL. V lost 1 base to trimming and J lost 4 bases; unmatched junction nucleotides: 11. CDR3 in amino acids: CASSQGGRGPLSTEAFF. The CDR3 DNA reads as TGCGCCAGCAGCCAAGGAGGCAGGGGGCCTCTCAGCACTGAAGCTTTCTTT.

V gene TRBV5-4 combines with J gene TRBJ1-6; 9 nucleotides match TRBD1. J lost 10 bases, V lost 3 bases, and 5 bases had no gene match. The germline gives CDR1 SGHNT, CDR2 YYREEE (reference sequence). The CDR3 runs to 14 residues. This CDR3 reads CASSWTGEGSPLHF. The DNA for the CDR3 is TGTGCCAGCAGCTGGACAGGGGAAGGGTCACCCCTCCACTTT.

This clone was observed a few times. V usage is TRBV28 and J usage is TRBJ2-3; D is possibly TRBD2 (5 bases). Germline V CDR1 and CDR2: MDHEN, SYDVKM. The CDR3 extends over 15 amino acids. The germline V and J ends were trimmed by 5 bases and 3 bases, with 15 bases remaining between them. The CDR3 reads CASSRRRARTDTQYF. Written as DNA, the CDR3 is TGTGCCAGCAGTCGGAGGCGGGCGAGGACAGATACGCAGTATTTT.

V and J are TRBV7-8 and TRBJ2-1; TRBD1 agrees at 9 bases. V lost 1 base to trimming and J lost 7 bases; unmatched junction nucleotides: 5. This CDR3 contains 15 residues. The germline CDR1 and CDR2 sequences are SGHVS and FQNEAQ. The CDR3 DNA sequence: TGTGCCAGCAGCTTAGGGGGACAGGGAATTAATGAGCAGTTCTTC. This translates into CASSLGGQGINEQFF.

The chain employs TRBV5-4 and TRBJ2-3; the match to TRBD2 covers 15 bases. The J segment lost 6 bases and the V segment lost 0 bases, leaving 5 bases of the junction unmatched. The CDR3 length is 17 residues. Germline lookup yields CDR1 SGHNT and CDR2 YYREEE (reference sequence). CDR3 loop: CASSLGTSGRAGDTQYF. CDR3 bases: TGTGCCAGCAGCTTGGGGACTAGCGGGAGGGCGGGGGATACGCAGTATTTT.

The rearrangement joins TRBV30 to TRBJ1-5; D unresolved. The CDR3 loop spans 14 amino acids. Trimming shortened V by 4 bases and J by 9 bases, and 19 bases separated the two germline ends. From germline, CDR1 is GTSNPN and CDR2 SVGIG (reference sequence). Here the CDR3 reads CAWNVNTLEGPQHF. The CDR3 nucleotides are TGTGCCTGGAATGTGAACACGCTGGAGGGGCCCCAGCATTTT.

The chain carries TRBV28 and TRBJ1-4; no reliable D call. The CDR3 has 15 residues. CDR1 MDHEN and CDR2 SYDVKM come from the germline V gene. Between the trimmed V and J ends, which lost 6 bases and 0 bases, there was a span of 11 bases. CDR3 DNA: TGTGCCAGCAGCCTCGACACCGCAACTAATGAAAAACTGTTTTTT. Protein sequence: CASSLDTATNEKLFF. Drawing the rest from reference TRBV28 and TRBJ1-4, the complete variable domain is DVKVTQSSRYLVKRTGEKVFLECVQDMDHENMFWYRQDPGLGLRLIYFSYDVKMKEKGDIPEGYSVSREKKERFSLILESASTNQTSMYLCASSLDTATNEKLFFGSGTQLSVL.

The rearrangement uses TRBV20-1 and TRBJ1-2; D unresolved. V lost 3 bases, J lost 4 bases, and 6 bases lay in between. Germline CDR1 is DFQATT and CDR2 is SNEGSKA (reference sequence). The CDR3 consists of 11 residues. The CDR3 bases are TGCAGTGCTAGCCCTATCTATGGCTACACCTTC. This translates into CSASPIYGYTF.

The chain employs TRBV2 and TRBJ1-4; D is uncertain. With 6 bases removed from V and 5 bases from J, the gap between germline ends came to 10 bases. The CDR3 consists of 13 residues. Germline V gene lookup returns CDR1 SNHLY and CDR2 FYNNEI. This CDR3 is CASRKESNEKLFF. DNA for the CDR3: TGTGCCAGCAGGAAGGAATCAAATGAAAAACTGTTTTTT.

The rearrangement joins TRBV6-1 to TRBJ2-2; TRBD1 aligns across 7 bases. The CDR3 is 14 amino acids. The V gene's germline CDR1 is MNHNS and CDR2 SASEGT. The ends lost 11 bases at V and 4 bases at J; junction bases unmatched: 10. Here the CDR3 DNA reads TGTGCCGGAAGACAGGGTGGTGGCACCGGGGAGCTGTTTTTT. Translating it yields CAGRQGGGTGELFF.

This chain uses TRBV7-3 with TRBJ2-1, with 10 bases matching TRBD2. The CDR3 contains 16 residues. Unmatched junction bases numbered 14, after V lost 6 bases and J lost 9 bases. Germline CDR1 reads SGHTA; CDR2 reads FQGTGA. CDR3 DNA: TGTGCCAGCAGTTCGGGGCCAGCGGGAGGGGGCAGTGAGCAGTTCTTC. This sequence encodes CASSSGPAGGGSEQFF.

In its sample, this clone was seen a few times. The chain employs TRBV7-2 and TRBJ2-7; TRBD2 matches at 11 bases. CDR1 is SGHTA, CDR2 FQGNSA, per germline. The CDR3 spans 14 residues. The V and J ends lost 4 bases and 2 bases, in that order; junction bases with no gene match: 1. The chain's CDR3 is CASSSSGGPYEQYF. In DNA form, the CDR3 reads TGTGCCAGCAGCTCTAGCGGGGGGCCCTACGAGCAGTACTTC.

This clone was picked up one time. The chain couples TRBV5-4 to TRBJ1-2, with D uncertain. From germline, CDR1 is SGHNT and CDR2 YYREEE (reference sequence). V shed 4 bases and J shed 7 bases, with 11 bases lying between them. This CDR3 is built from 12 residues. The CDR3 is CASSIDWGGYTF. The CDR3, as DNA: TGTGCCAGCAGCATCGATTGGGGTGGCTACACCTTC.

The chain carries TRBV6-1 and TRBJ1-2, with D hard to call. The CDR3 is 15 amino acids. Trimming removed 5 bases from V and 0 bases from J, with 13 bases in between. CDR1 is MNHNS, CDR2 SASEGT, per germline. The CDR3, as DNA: TGTGCCAGCAGTATTGACCTAAGTACTAACTATGGCTACACCTTC. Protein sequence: CASSIDLSTNYGYTF.